The 11 T cell receptor beta chains below all came from one sample that was sequenced in a study of blood T cell repertoires in COVID-19. Repertoires were generated with immunoSEQ multiplex PCR, while TCRdb's copy carries only in-frame clones and drops some. The sample shows about 150,000 clones, 75% to 85% of them seen only once. Sequencing input: peripheral blood. Receptors originate from a man aged 55 to 69 with acute or convalescent COVID-19.

The chain combines TRBV6-5 with TRBJ1-2, with 7 bases that match TRBD1. There are 15 residues in the CDR3. Germline CDR1 MNHEY, CDR2 SVGAGI. Losses at the gene ends were 4 bases for V and 6 bases for J; bases not matched to a gene: 11. In DNA, the CDR3 is TGTGCCAGCAGTTCCCGGAGGGGGACAGTAAATGGCTACACCTTC. Its protein is CASSSRRGTVNGYTF.

V and J are TRBV7-9 and TRBJ1-2, with a tentative D call TRBD1 (5 bases). V dropped 1 base and J dropped 0 bases, with 12 bases sitting between them. Germline assignment: CDR1 SEHNR and CDR2 FQNEAQ (reference sequence). CDR3 length: 16 residues. CDR3 DNA sequence: TGTGCCAGCAGCTTAGGCCGAGACAGTACTAACTATGGCTACACCTTC. Translating it yields CASSLGRDSTNYGYTF.

V is TRBV18 and J is TRBJ2-1; 9 bases fit TRBD2. The CDR3 loop spans 15 amino acids. Germline lookup yields CDR1 KGHSH and CDR2 LQKENI. V lost 2 bases and J lost 9; bases outside the gene matches: 8. The CDR3 here is CASSPDSGSGSEQFF. The CDR3 nucleotides are TGTGCCAGCTCACCAGATAGCGGGAGTGGAAGTGAGCAGTTCTTC. Combining the CDR3 with reference TRBV18 and TRBJ2-1 gives the whole variable domain NAGVMQNPRHLVRRRGQEARLRCSPMKGHSHVYWYRQLPEEGLKFMVYLQKENIIDESGMPKERFSAEFPKEGPSILRIQQVVRGDSAAYFCASSPDSGSGSEQFFGPGTRLTVL.

The genes are TRBV19 and TRBJ1-5; D is possibly TRBD1 (5 bases). The V end lost 3 bases, the J end lost 0 bases, and 9 bases lay between the germline ends. The CDR3 contains 15 residues. Germline V gene sequence: CDR1 LNHDA, CDR2 SQIVND (reference sequence). CDR3 sequence reads: CASSIQGSSNQPQHF. The DNA of the CDR3 is TGTGCCAGTAGTATCCAGGGCTCTAGCAATCAGCCCCAGCATTTT.

The chain employs TRBV28 and TRBJ2-7; maybe TRBD1 (6 bases). Trimming removed 10 bases at V and 3 bases at J, with 10 bases between. From germline, CDR1 is MDHEN and CDR2 SYDVKM. The CDR3 is 11 amino acids. The CDR3 reads CATEGVYEQYF. CDR3 nucleotides: TGTGCCACCGAGGGGGTCTACGAGCAGTACTTC.

This clone appeared a few times. The chain recombines TRBV11-2 with TRBJ1-2, with unresolved D. The germline CDR1 and CDR2 sequences are SGHAT and FQNNGV. V gave up 5 bases and J gave up 0 bases, with 16 bases separating them. The CDR3 is 16 residues long. For the CDR3, the DNA is TGTGCCAGCAGCCCCCTAGTTTCGGTAGCTAACTATGGCTACACCTTC. Its translation is CASSPLVSVANYGYTF.

This rearrangement joins TRBV15 to TRBJ2-5; TRBD2 aligns across 9 bases. V trimming: 0 bases; J trimming: 9 bases; junction bases outside the gene matches: 8. Looked up from germline, CDR1 is LNHNV and CDR2 is YYDKDF (reference sequence). This CDR3 has 15 residues. The CDR3 here is CATSRDKREVMAQYF. The CDR3 DNA reads as TGTGCCACCAGCAGAGACAAGCGGGAGGTCATGGCCCAGTACTTC.

The gene calls are TRBV5-4 and TRBJ1-3; D uncertain. The V and J ends lost 4 bases and 0 bases respectively, with 14 bases between them. CDR1 and CDR2 from the germline V gene are SGHNT and YYREEE (reference sequence). The CDR3 runs to 16 residues. The CDR3 reads CASSTEPGYSGNTIYF. Written as DNA, the CDR3 is TGTGCCAGCAGCACCGAACCGGGGTACTCTGGAAACACCATATATTTT.

J is TRBJ2-3 and V is TRBV2, with TRBD2 identical over 10 bases. The CDR3 is 17 amino acids. The germline gives CDR1 SNHLY, CDR2 FYNNEI. CDR3 nucleotides: TGTGCTGGCGGGGGGCAGCTAGCGGGAGAAAGCACAGATACGCAGTATTTT. It translates to CAGGGQLAGESTDTQYF.

Here the CDR3 DNA reads TGTGCCAGCAGTTACTCGGCTAGCACCGCCTACGAGCAGTACTTC. Protein sequence: CASSYSASTAYEQYF. This rearrangement joins TRBV6-5 to TRBJ2-7; TRBD2 might be the D (5 bases). This CDR3 region has 15 residues. Trimming cost V 0 bases and J 2 bases, with 11 bases left between them. CDR1 and CDR2 from the germline V gene are MNHEY and SVGAGI.

The J gene is TRBJ2-1, the V gene TRBV7-6; 9 bases agree with TRBD2. The germline V gene encodes CDR1 SGHVS and CDR2 FNYEAQ. This CDR3 region has 18 residues. The V gene end was trimmed by 5 bases and the J gene end by 5 bases; junction bases not matched to a gene: 16. The CDR3 region has the DNA TGTGCCAGCAGCCCAGAGGTTACAGCGGGAGGACCACACAATGAGCAGTTCTTC. It specifies CASSPEVTAGGPHNEQFF.